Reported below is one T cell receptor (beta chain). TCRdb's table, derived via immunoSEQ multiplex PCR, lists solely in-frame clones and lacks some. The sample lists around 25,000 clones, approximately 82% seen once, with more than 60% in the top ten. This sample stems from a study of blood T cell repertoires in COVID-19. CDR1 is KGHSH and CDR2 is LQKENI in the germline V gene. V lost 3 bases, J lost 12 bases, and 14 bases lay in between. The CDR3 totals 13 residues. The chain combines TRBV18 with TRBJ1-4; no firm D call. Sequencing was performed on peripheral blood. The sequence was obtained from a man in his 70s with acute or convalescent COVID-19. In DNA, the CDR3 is TGTGCCAGCTCACCTGAGTCAAGCGGGGAACTGTTTTTT. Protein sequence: CASSPESSGELFF.